The rows below give T cell receptor beta chains drawn from one sample of a study of blood T cell repertoires in COVID-19. The assay was immunoSEQ multiplex PCR, and TCRdb's table has in-frame clones only and misses some. Among 200,000 to 250,000 clones, 83% were seen once, and the ten largest hold less than 7.5%. Sequenced input: peripheral blood. The receptors stem from a woman aged 50 to 60 with acute or convalescent COVID-19. Each CDR3 is given with its conserved first and last residue. Each record gives: J gene, V gene, clone size, D gene, CDR3 DNA, CDR3 protein. The D gene is left open where the match is weak. Expanded clones are given a class, and other clones once, few, many or no size at all.

j_call: TRBJ1-2; v_call: TRBV5-6; clone_size: few; d_call: NA; cdr3_nt: TGTGCCAGCAGCTTGGGTCAGAAAAACTATGGCTACACCTTC; cdr3_aa: CASSLGQKNYGYTF
j_call: TRBJ2-5; v_call: TRBV9; clone_size: NA; d_call: TRBD1; cdr3_nt: TGTGCCAGCAGCGTAGGTCAGGGGGCTTGGGAGACCCAGTACTTC; cdr3_aa: CASSVGQGAWETQYF
j_call: TRBJ2-7; v_call: TRBV7-9; clone_size: NA; d_call: NA; cdr3_nt: TGTGCCGGCAGCTACGGGACTCTCGGGAACGAGCAGTACTTC; cdr3_aa: CAGSYGTLGNEQYF
j_call: TRBJ2-1; v_call: TRBV5-4; clone_size: NA; d_call: NA; cdr3_nt: TGTGCCAGCAGCTGGGCTACCCTTTCCGATGAGCAGTTCTTC; cdr3_aa: CASSWATLSDEQFF
j_call: TRBJ2-1; v_call: TRBV7-2; clone_size: NA; d_call: TRBD2; cdr3_nt: TGTGCCAGCAGCTTAGGAGGCAGCGGGAGGTCACGTGAGCAGTTCTTC; cdr3_aa: CASSLGGSGRSREQFF
j_call: TRBJ2-3; v_call: TRBV2; clone_size: NA; d_call: NA; cdr3_nt: TGTGCCAGCAGTGACCCAATCGGGGATACGCAGTATTTT; cdr3_aa: CASSDPIGDTQYF
j_call: TRBJ2-2; v_call: TRBV4-1; clone_size: NA; d_call: TRBD2; cdr3_nt: TGCGCCAGCAGCCAGACTAGCGGAAGCACCGGGGAGCTGTTTTTT; cdr3_aa: CASSQTSGSTGELFF
j_call: TRBJ2-1; v_call: TRBV11-2; clone_size: once; d_call: TRBD1; cdr3_nt: TGTGCCAGCAGCCTAGGGGGACAGACTGAGCAGTTCTTC; cdr3_aa: CASSLGGQTEQFF
j_call: TRBJ2-6; v_call: TRBV19; clone_size: NA; d_call: TRBD1; cdr3_nt: TGTGCCAGTAGTCCCCGACAGGGAAGCTCTGGGGCCAACGTCCTGACTTTC; cdr3_aa: CASSPRQGSSGANVLTF
j_call: TRBJ2-7; v_call: TRBV5-1; clone_size: NA; d_call: TRBD1; cdr3_nt: TGCGCCAGCAGCTTGGTCGGGACAGACTACGAGCAGTACTTC; cdr3_aa: CASSLVGTDYEQYF
j_call: TRBJ2-1; v_call: TRBV11-1; clone_size: NA; d_call: TRBD2; cdr3_nt: TGTGCCAGCAGCTTAGCTCTAGGGACTAGTATATACAATGAGCAGTTCTTC; cdr3_aa: CASSLALGTSIYNEQFF
j_call: TRBJ1-1; v_call: TRBV6-5; clone_size: few; d_call: TRBD1; cdr3_nt: TGTGCCAGCAGAAGGGGGCGGGACACTGAAGCTTTCTTT; cdr3_aa: CASRRGRDTEAFF
j_call: TRBJ1-2; v_call: TRBV7-2; clone_size: few; d_call: TRBD1; cdr3_nt: TGTGCCAGCAGCTTACCCGGGACAGTCTATGGCTACACCTTC; cdr3_aa: CASSLPGTVYGYTF
j_call: TRBJ2-7; v_call: TRBV28; clone_size: NA; d_call: NA; cdr3_nt: TGTGCCAGCAATTACGGGAGAGGGGAGCAGTACTTC; cdr3_aa: CASNYGRGEQYF
j_call: TRBJ2-7; v_call: TRBV5-1; clone_size: NA; d_call: NA; cdr3_nt: TGCGCCAGCAGACAGGGGGGGTTCGAGCAGTACTTC; cdr3_aa: CASRQGGFEQYF
j_call: TRBJ1-1; v_call: TRBV6-2/TRBV6-3; clone_size: few; d_call: NA; cdr3_nt: TGTGCCAGCAGTTCCCGGACAGCCGAAGCTTTCTTT; cdr3_aa: CASSSRTAEAFF
j_call: TRBJ2-1; v_call: TRBV7-8; clone_size: NA; d_call: TRBD1; cdr3_nt: TGTGCCAGCAGCTTACCGCGACAGGGTGCCTACAATGAGCAGTTCTTC; cdr3_aa: CASSLPRQGAYNEQFF
j_call: TRBJ2-1; v_call: TRBV11-2; clone_size: NA; d_call: NA; cdr3_nt: TGTGCCAGCAGCTTAGTCGGGGATTCTTACAATGAGCAGTTCTTC; cdr3_aa: CASSLVGDSYNEQFF
j_call: TRBJ1-1; v_call: TRBV4-1; clone_size: NA; d_call: TRBD1; cdr3_nt: TGCGCCAGCAGCCGCACAGGGGGCTACACTGAAGCTTTCTTT; cdr3_aa: CASSRTGGYTEAFF
j_call: TRBJ2-5; v_call: TRBV29-1; clone_size: few; d_call: TRBD2; cdr3_nt: TGCAGCGCCCGGACTAGCGGAGAGACCCAGTACTTC; cdr3_aa: CSARTSGETQYF
j_call: TRBJ2-5; v_call: TRBV4-1; clone_size: NA; d_call: TRBD2; cdr3_nt: TGCGCCAGCAGCTACGGGACTAGCGGAATCCTAGGTCTTGAGACCCAGTACTTC; cdr3_aa: CASSYGTSGILGLETQYF
j_call: TRBJ2-2; v_call: TRBV4-2; clone_size: NA; d_call: NA; cdr3_nt: TGTGCCAGCAGCCAAGAGCAGGTAGCCGGGGAGCTGTTTTTT; cdr3_aa: CASSQEQVAGELFF
j_call: TRBJ1-1; v_call: TRBV21-1; clone_size: NA; d_call: NA; cdr3_nt: TGTGCCAGCTTGGATCCGGGCACTGAAGCTTTCTTT; cdr3_aa: CASLDPGTEAFF
j_call: TRBJ1-5; v_call: TRBV6-5; clone_size: NA; d_call: TRBD1; cdr3_nt: TGTGCCAGCAGTTACCCGACAGGGGATAGCAATCAGCCCCAGCATTTT; cdr3_aa: CASSYPTGDSNQPQHF
j_call: TRBJ1-6; v_call: TRBV28; clone_size: NA; d_call: TRBD1; cdr3_nt: TGTGCCAGCAGAGAAGACAGGGGCCGTTTTTCACCCCTCCACTTT; cdr3_aa: CASREDRGRFSPLHF
j_call: TRBJ2-1; v_call: TRBV11-1; clone_size: NA; d_call: TRBD2; cdr3_nt: TGTGCCAGCAGCCCCTCCGGGAGGGGTGCCTACAATGAGCAGTTCTTC; cdr3_aa: CASSPSGRGAYNEQFF
j_call: TRBJ2-2; v_call: TRBV19; clone_size: few; d_call: NA; cdr3_nt: TGTGCCAGTAGTCCCAGGGGGGTATCGGACACCGGGGAGCTGTTTTTT; cdr3_aa: CASSPRGVSDTGELFF
j_call: TRBJ1-2; v_call: TRBV28; clone_size: NA; d_call: NA; cdr3_nt: TGTGCCAGCAGTAAGACAGTACAATATGGCTACACCTTC; cdr3_aa: CASSKTVQYGYTF
j_call: TRBJ1-4; v_call: TRBV7-9; clone_size: few; d_call: TRBD1; cdr3_nt: TGTGCCAGCAGCTTACTCCGGACAGGGTATGAAAAACTGTTTTTT; cdr3_aa: CASSLLRTGYEKLFF
j_call: TRBJ1-5; v_call: TRBV2; clone_size: few; d_call: TRBD1; cdr3_nt: TGTGCCAGCAGGACAGACAGGGGCAATCAGCCCCAGCATTTT; cdr3_aa: CASRTDRGNQPQHF
j_call: TRBJ1-6; v_call: TRBV28; clone_size: NA; d_call: TRBD1; cdr3_nt: TGTGCCAGCAGTTCCGCCGGGACAGGGGATTCACCCCTCCACTTT; cdr3_aa: CASSSAGTGDSPLHF
j_call: TRBJ2-7; v_call: TRBV9; clone_size: NA; d_call: TRBD1; cdr3_nt: TGTGCCAGCAGCCCTCGGGCGGGGACAGGCGTCGAGCAGTACTTC; cdr3_aa: CASSPRAGTGVEQYF
j_call: TRBJ1-1; v_call: TRBV6-5; clone_size: NA; d_call: NA; cdr3_nt: TGTGCCAGCAGTTCACAGGAGAACACTGAAGCTTTCTTT; cdr3_aa: CASSSQENTEAFF
j_call: TRBJ2-1; v_call: TRBV3-1/TRBV3-2; clone_size: few; d_call: TRBD2; cdr3_nt: TGTGCCAGCAGCCAAGATTGGGCTAGCGGGGACTTCGTAGGGCAGTTCTTC; cdr3_aa: CASSQDWASGDFVGQFF
j_call: TRBJ1-1; v_call: TRBV9; clone_size: once; d_call: NA; cdr3_nt: TGTGCCAGCAGCGTAGATATGGGGAGGAACACTGAAGCTTTCTTT; cdr3_aa: CASSVDMGRNTEAFF
j_call: TRBJ1-2; v_call: TRBV24-1; clone_size: NA; d_call: NA; cdr3_nt: TGTGCCACCAGTCCCCGGGAGAACTATGGCTACACCTTC; cdr3_aa: CATSPRENYGYTF
j_call: TRBJ2-5; v_call: TRBV10-3; clone_size: NA; d_call: NA; cdr3_nt: TGTGCCATATCTGACTACGTAGAGGCAAGCCAAGAGACCCAGTACTTC; cdr3_aa: CAISDYVEASQETQYF
j_call: TRBJ2-1; v_call: TRBV7-9; clone_size: NA; d_call: TRBD2; cdr3_nt: TGTGCCAGCAGCCCTCGGACTAGCGGGAGGCTACACAATGAGCAGTTCTTC; cdr3_aa: CASSPRTSGRLHNEQFF
j_call: TRBJ2-1; v_call: TRBV30; clone_size: NA; d_call: TRBD2; cdr3_nt: TGTGCCTGGAGTGTAGAGGCAGGATTGGGACTAGCGGGGCGGCGGGAGCAGTTCTTC; cdr3_aa: CAWSVEAGLGLAGRREQFF
j_call: TRBJ2-3; v_call: TRBV27; clone_size: once; d_call: TRBD2; cdr3_nt: TGTGCCAGCAGTAAGCGGGAGGGGGCAGATACGCAGTATTTT; cdr3_aa: CASSKREGADTQYF
j_call: TRBJ2-6; v_call: TRBV25-1; clone_size: once; d_call: NA; cdr3_nt: TGTGCCAGCAATGACAACTCTGGGGCCAACGTCCTGACTTTC; cdr3_aa: CASNDNSGANVLTF
j_call: TRBJ1-6; v_call: TRBV3-1/TRBV3-2; clone_size: once; d_call: NA; cdr3_nt: TGTGCCAGCAGCCAAGATGGGGGGTTTGATTCACCCCTCCACTTT; cdr3_aa: CASSQDGGFDSPLHF
j_call: TRBJ1-1; v_call: TRBV7-6; clone_size: NA; d_call: NA; cdr3_nt: TGTGCCAGCAGCTTAGGACCCGGACCCCCCGGGGGTGAAGCTTTCTTT; cdr3_aa: CASSLGPGPPGGEAFF
j_call: TRBJ1-2; v_call: TRBV6-2/TRBV6-3; clone_size: NA; d_call: NA; cdr3_nt: TGTGCCAGCAGTCCCAGGGGCGCGACTGGCTACACCTTC; cdr3_aa: CASSPRGATGYTF
j_call: TRBJ2-3; v_call: TRBV11-3; clone_size: NA; d_call: TRBD1; cdr3_nt: TGTGCCAGCAGCCGGGACAGGTACACAGATACGCAGTATTTT; cdr3_aa: CASSRDRYTDTQYF
j_call: TRBJ2-7; v_call: TRBV20-1; clone_size: NA; d_call: NA; cdr3_nt: TGCAGTGCTAGTCGGGGAACCTACGAGCAGTACTTC; cdr3_aa: CSASRGTYEQYF
j_call: TRBJ2-7; v_call: TRBV6-5; clone_size: once; d_call: NA; cdr3_nt: TGTGCCAGCAGATCGATTAGCAGGGCCTCCGAGCAGTACTTC; cdr3_aa: CASRSISRASEQYF
j_call: TRBJ1-1; v_call: TRBV19; clone_size: NA; d_call: NA; cdr3_nt: TGTGCCAGTAGTATTAGAGTGGGGGCGAACACTGAAGCTTTCTTT; cdr3_aa: CASSIRVGANTEAFF
j_call: TRBJ1-5; v_call: TRBV18; clone_size: NA; d_call: NA; cdr3_nt: TGTGCCAGCTCACCAGGGCAGACTCAGCCCCAGCATTTT; cdr3_aa: CASSPGQTQPQHF
j_call: TRBJ1-4; v_call: TRBV18; clone_size: NA; d_call: NA; cdr3_nt: TGTGCCAGCTCACGCCGGGTCCTAGTAGCAACTAATGAAAAACTGTTTTTT; cdr3_aa: CASSRRVLVATNEKLFF
j_call: TRBJ2-2; v_call: TRBV9; clone_size: NA; d_call: TRBD1; cdr3_nt: TGTGCCAGCAGCGCACAGGGGCCCACCGGGGAGCTGTTTTTT; cdr3_aa: CASSAQGPTGELFF
j_call: TRBJ2-1; v_call: TRBV7-2; clone_size: NA; d_call: NA; cdr3_nt: TGTGCCAGCAGCTCCCGTCAGGGGGGAAGGGATGAGCAGTTCTTC; cdr3_aa: CASSSRQGGRDEQFF
j_call: TRBJ1-1; v_call: TRBV4-3; clone_size: few; d_call: NA; cdr3_nt: TGCGCCAGCAGCCGCGTCACAGGGCTGGAAGCTTTCTTT; cdr3_aa: CASSRVTGLEAFF